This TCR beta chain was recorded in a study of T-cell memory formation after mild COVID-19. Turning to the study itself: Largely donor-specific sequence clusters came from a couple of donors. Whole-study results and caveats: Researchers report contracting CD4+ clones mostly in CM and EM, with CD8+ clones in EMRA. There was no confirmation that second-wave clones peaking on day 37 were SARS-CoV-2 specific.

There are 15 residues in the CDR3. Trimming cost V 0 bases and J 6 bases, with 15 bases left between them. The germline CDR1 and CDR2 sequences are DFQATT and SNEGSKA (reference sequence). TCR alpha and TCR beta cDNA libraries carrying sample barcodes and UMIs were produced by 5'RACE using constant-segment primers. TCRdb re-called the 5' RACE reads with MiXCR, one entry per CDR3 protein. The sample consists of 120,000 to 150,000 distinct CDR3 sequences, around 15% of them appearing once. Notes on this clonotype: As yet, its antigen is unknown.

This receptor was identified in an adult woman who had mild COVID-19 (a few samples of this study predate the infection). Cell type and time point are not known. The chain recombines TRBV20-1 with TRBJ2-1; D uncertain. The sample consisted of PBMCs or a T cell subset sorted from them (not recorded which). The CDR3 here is CSARDHYFESNEQFF. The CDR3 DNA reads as TGCAGTGCTAGAGACCATTACTTTGAAAGCAATGAGCAGTTCTTC.